A single sample is the source of the 5 T cell receptor beta chains below, sequenced in a study of cytomegalovirus exposure and HLA in healthy donors. With 60 Vbeta and 13 Jbeta primers, the PCR was carried out. Data came from immunoSEQ multiplex PCR; TCRdb stores just in-frame clones and leaves some out. The sample totals about 160,000 clones. Sequencing input: PBMCs. Receptors were obtained from a man younger than 45 in good health and CMV-seronegative.

As concerns this clone: The sample carries other DNA sequences with the same CDR3. The J gene is TRBJ2-6, the V gene TRBV19; D is unclear. The CDR3 runs to 15 residues. Trimming removed 1 base from V and 2 bases from J, with 6 bases in between. Germline CDR1 and CDR2: LNHDA and SQIVND (reference sequence). CDR3 sequence reads: CASSIGGAGANVLTF. The CDR3 DNA is TGTGCCAGTAGTATAGGCGGCGCTGGGGCCAACGTCCTGACTTTC.

The rearrangement uses TRBV29-1 and TRBJ2-1, with D possibly matching TRBD2 (6 bases). The V gene lost 4 bases and the J gene lost 10 bases, with 17 bases spanning the gap. The CDR3 is 13 residues long. Germline assignment: CDR1 SQVTM and CDR2 ANQGSEA. The CDR3 reads CSVAGLLEGEQFF. CDR3 in DNA: TGCAGCGTTGCAGGACTACTTGAGGGGGAGCAGTTCTTC.

The chain uses TRBV4-1 and TRBJ1-6, with D perhaps matching TRBD1 (6 bases). The CDR3 extends over 13 amino acids. Germline V gene lookup returns CDR1 MGHRA and CDR2 YSYEKL. Trimming removed 3 bases from V and 10 bases from J, with 10 bases in between. DNA for the CDR3: TGCGCCAGCAGCCAGGACAGAAAATCACCCCTCCACTTT. Protein product: CASSQDRKSPLHF.

The chain employs TRBV13 and TRBJ2-1; no firm D call. CDR1 is PRHDT, CDR2 FYEKMQ, per germline (reference sequence). Between the trimmed V and J ends, which lost 0 bases and 6 bases, there was a span of 12 bases. This CDR3 has 15 residues. The CDR3 is CASSLGPASGNEQFF. The CDR3 DNA follows: TGTGCCAGCAGCTTAGGCCCGGCATCGGGCAATGAGCAGTTCTTC.

Regarding this clone: This CDR3 is also generated by other DNA sequences in the sample. The chain uses TRBV11-3 and TRBJ2-4; 7 nucleotides agree with TRBD2. Germline values: CDR1 SGHNT, CDR2 YENEEA. J gave up 1 base and V 0 bases, and 3 bases lay outside the gene matches. The CDR3 is 16 amino acids. This CDR3 reads CASSLEGTIAKNIQYF. The CDR3 DNA is TGTGCCAGCAGCTTAGAAGGGACTATTGCCAAAAACATTCAGTACTTC.